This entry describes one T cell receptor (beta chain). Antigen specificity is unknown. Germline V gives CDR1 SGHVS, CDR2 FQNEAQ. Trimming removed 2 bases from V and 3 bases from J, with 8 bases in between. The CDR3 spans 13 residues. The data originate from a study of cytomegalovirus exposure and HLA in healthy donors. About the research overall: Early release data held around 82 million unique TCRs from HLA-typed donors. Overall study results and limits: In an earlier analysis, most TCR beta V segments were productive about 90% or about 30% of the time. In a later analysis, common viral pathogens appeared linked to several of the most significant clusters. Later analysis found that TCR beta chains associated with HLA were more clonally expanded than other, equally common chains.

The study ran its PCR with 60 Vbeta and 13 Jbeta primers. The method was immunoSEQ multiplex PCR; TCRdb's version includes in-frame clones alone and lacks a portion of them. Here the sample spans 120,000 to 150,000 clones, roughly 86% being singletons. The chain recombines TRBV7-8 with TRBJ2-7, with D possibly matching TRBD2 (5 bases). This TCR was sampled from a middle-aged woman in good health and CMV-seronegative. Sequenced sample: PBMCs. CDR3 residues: CASSLYGNYEQYF. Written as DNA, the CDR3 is TGTGCCAGCAGCTTATACGGGAACTACGAGCAGTACTTC.